These T cell receptor beta chains were read from a single sample in a study of shared clonotypes between healthy human individuals. Data came from immunoSEQ multiplex PCR; TCRdb stores just in-frame clones and leaves some out. The sample has 2,100,000 or so clones; approximately 94% are singletons. Sequencing was done on a sample of naive CD4+ T cells sorted from blood. These receptors all stem from a man younger than 35 in good health. Each CDR3 is given with its conserved first and last residue. The D gene is left open where the match is weak. The listing skips clone size in some rows; elsewhere it reads once, few, many or a size class.

J	D	V	size	CDR3	DNA
TRBJ1-2	.	TRBV5-5	.	CASSLALLRGYTF	TGTGCCAGCAGCTTGGCTCTTTTAAGGGGCTACACCTTC
TRBJ2-1	TRBD2	TRBV5-1	.	CASSPRTSGRNEQFF	TGCGCCAGCAGCCCCCGAACTAGCGGGCGCAATGAGCAGTTCTTC
TRBJ2-5	.	TRBV13	.	CASSTGKTQYF	TGTGCCAGCAGCACTGGGAAAACCCAGTACTTC
TRBJ2-7	TRBD1	TRBV30	.	CAWSLGDRGREQYF	TGTGCCTGGAGTCTCGGGGACAGGGGGCGAGAGCAGTACTTC
TRBJ1-1	TRBD1	TRBV29-1	.	CSVEYPGRGPLGTEAFF	TGCAGCGTTGAATACCCAGGCAGGGGGCCTTTGGGCACTGAAGCTTTCTTT
TRBJ1-5	.	TRBV5-1	.	CASSFAGTDQPQHF	TGCGCCAGCAGCTTTGCGGGGACTGATCAGCCCCAGCATTTT
TRBJ1-1	.	TRBV7-8	.	CASSLARGGGTEAFF	TGTGCCAGCAGCTTAGCCCGGGGCGGGGGCACTGAAGCTTTCTTT
TRBJ1-2	TRBD1	TRBV10-3	.	CAISESAGGLRGYTF	TGTGCCATCAGTGAGTCGGCAGGGGGACTAAGGGGCTACACCTTC
TRBJ2-3	.	TRBV4-3	.	CASSPHDIREDQDTQYF	TGCGCCAGCAGCCCCCATGATATACGTGAAGATCAAGATACGCAGTATTTT
TRBJ2-1	.	TRBV5-1	.	CASSLRGGVPYNEQFF	TGCGCCAGCAGCTTGAGGGGCGGGGTTCCGTACAATGAGCAGTTCTTC
TRBJ2-5	.	TRBV29-1	.	CSVTLGGETQYF	TGCAGCGTCACCCTTGGGGGGGAGACCCAGTACTTC
TRBJ2-3	.	TRBV5-6	.	CASSTGTPPDTQYF	TGTGCCAGCAGCACCGGGACCCCCCCAGATACGCAGTATTTT
TRBJ2-2	TRBD1	TRBV11-2	once	CASSWTGGIAGELFF	TGTGCCAGCAGCTGGACAGGGGGAATCGCCGGGGAGCTGTTTTTT
TRBJ2-7	.	TRBV11-2	.	CASSRSLRWEASNEQYF	TGTGCCAGCAGCCGATCGTTAAGGTGGGAGGCGAGCAACGAGCAGTACTTC
TRBJ1-3	.	TRBV5-1	.	CASRAQGTGNTIYF	TGCGCCAGCAGGGCACAGGGTACGGGAAACACCATATATTTT
TRBJ2-6	.	TRBV6-5	.	CASSYQLSGANVLTF	TGTGCCAGCAGTTACCAACTCTCTGGGGCCAACGTCCTGACTTTC
TRBJ1-2	.	TRBV5-1	.	CASSLSTPTGGYTF	TGCGCCAGCAGCTTGTCGACGCCAACCGGTGGCTACACCTTC
TRBJ1-5	.	TRBV18	.	CASRRGPDSNQPQHF	TGTGCCAGCCGACGGGGGCCAGATAGCAATCAGCCCCAGCATTTT
TRBJ1-3	TRBD1	TRBV27	.	CASSARDRASGNTIYF	TGTGCCAGCAGCGCCCGGGACAGGGCTTCAGGAAACACCATATATTTT
TRBJ1-5	.	TRBV5-4	.	CASSQDLANQPQHF	TGTGCCAGCAGCCAAGATCTTGCAAATCAGCCCCAGCATTTT
TRBJ2-3	TRBD2	TRBV10-1	.	CASSEVLAGSGTDTQYF	TGCGCCAGCAGTGAGGTACTAGCGGGAAGTGGCACAGATACGCAGTATTTT
TRBJ2-3	TRBD2	TRBV27	.	CASSLLAGVGTDTQYF	TGTGCCAGCAGCCTACTAGCGGGAGTTGGGACAGATACGCAGTATTTT
TRBJ1-5	.	TRBV6-6	.	CASRNQRRGPQHF	TGTGCCAGCAGGAACCAGCGGAGGGGGCCCCAGCATTTT
TRBJ2-2	TRBD1	TRBV4-3	.	CASSQATGGFGGELFF	TGCGCCAGCAGCCAAGCGACAGGGGGGTTTGGCGGGGAGCTGTTTTTT
TRBJ2-3	.	TRBV29-1	.	CSARETYTADTQYF	TGCAGCGCTCGGGAAACTTACACAGCAGATACGCAGTATTTT
TRBJ1-4	.	TRBV5-4	.	CASSLSAAGTNEKLFF	TGTGCCAGCAGCTTGTCCGCAGCAGGAACTAATGAAAAACTGTTTTTT
TRBJ1-4	.	TRBV7-2	.	CASSLVGAGGKLFF	TGTGCCAGCAGCTTAGTTGGGGCGGGGGGAAAACTGTTTTTT
TRBJ1-2	TRBD1	TRBV9	.	CASSVGLGTEYGYTF	TGTGCCAGCAGCGTAGGGCTAGGGACAGAGTATGGCTACACCTTC
TRBJ1-2	.	TRBV7-8	.	CASSPEGAGYTF	TGTGCCAGCAGCCCAGAGGGTGCCGGCTACACCTTC
TRBJ2-7	TRBD1	TRBV29-1	.	CSVETTGTGLSEQYF	TGCAGCGTTGAAACTACCGGGACAGGGCTGTCTGAGCAGTACTTC
TRBJ1-5	.	TRBV10-3	.	CAIRQGEDQPQHF	TGTGCCATCAGACAGGGCGAGGATCAGCCCCAGCATTTT
TRBJ1-1	.	TRBV6-5	.	CASSYSTGQGQSEAFF	TGTGCCAGCAGTTACTCGACGGGGCAGGGCCAATCTGAAGCTTTCTTT
TRBJ2-2	.	TRBV18	.	CASSGRNTGELFF	TGTGCCAGCTCAGGCAGGAACACCGGGGAGCTGTTTTTT
TRBJ2-5	TRBD2	TRBV5-3	.	CARSLTSGDQETQYF	TGTGCCAGAAGCTTAACTAGCGGGGACCAAGAGACCCAGTACTTC
TRBJ1-1	.	TRBV19	.	CASSNLGPQGNTEAFF	TGTGCCAGTAGTAACCTGGGCCCGCAGGGTAACACTGAAGCTTTCTTT
TRBJ1-6	.	TRBV6-5	.	CASSTANSPLHF	TGTGCCAGCAGCACCGCGAATTCACCCCTCCACTTT
TRBJ1-1	TRBD1	TRBV5-1	.	CASSFGGTGGREAFF	TGCGCCAGCAGCTTTGGCGGGACAGGGGGGCGAGAAGCTTTCTTT
TRBJ2-2	TRBD1	TRBV5-6	.	CASSLGTGTGELFF	TGTGCCAGCAGCTTGGGGACAGGGACCGGGGAGCTGTTTTTT
TRBJ1-5	TRBD1	TRBV2	.	CASSGQGPSNQPQHF	TGTGCCAGCAGTGGACAGGGACCGAGCAATCAGCCCCAGCATTTT
TRBJ2-4	.	TRBV18	.	CASSPPVGGAKNIQYF	TGTGCCAGCTCACCACCGGTTGGGGGGGCCAAAAACATTCAGTACTTC
TRBJ1-3	.	TRBV11-2	.	CASSLPGLGDLYF	TGTGCCAGCAGCTTACCGGGACTAGGGGATTTGTATTTT
TRBJ1-2	.	TRBV28	.	CASSSAVGGYTF	TGTGCCAGCAGTTCCGCTGTGGGCGGCTACACCTTC